These T cell receptor beta chains were read from a single sample in a study of blood T cell repertoires in COVID-19. Produced via immunoSEQ multiplex PCR; TCRdb's table is partial and in-frame only. Altogether over 400,000 clones are present, roughly nine tenths being singletons, with the ten largest covering 7.5% to 9%. Specimen: peripheral blood. These TCRs come from a woman aged 50 to 65 with COVID-19, enrolled during active disease. Both conserved end residues are part of each CDR3. Fields, in order: clone size, D gene, V gene, J gene, CDR3 protein, CDR3 DNA. D genes are given only for firm matches. For some rows the clone size is stated as once, few or many, or as a class when expanded; others skip it.

>NA|NA|TRBV7-8|TRBJ1-1
CASSPTRGTEAFF
TGTGCCAGCAGCCCCACGCGGGGCACTGAAGCTTTCTTT
>NA|NA|TRBV7-2|TRBJ2-2
CASSPRIRGELFF
TGTGCCAGCAGCCCGCGGATACGCGGGGAGCTGTTTTTT
>NA|TRBD2|TRBV9|TRBJ2-3
CAGSRGGTDTQYF
TGTGCCGGTTCGCGGGGGGGCACAGATACGCAGTATTTT
>NA|NA|TRBV6-5|TRBJ1-5
CASSWGGPGNQPQHF
TGTGCCAGCAGTTGGGGGGGGCCGGGCAATCAGCCCCAGCATTTT
>NA|NA|TRBV12-3/TRBV12-4|TRBJ1-2
CASQGRPGEGYTF
TGTGCCAGCCAGGGGAGACCCGGGGAGGGCTACACCTTC
>NA|TRBD2|TRBV18|TRBJ2-1
CASSPAGGGLFGEQFF
TGTGCCAGCTCACCAGCGGGCGGGGGGCTCTTCGGGGAGCAGTTCTTC
>NA|TRBD1|TRBV25-1|TRBJ1-2
CASSEYDGTGTTNYGYTF
TGTGCCAGCAGTGAATATGACGGGACAGGGACCACCAACTATGGCTACACCTTC
>NA|TRBD2|TRBV27|TRBJ2-1
CASTLSRIAGRNEQFF
TGTGCCAGCACCCTTTCCCGGATAGCGGGAAGGAATGAGCAGTTCTTC
>NA|NA|TRBV19|TRBJ1-1
CASSIAGWNTEAFF
TGTGCCAGTAGTATAGCGGGTTGGAACACTGAAGCTTTCTTT
>once|TRBD1|TRBV4-2|TRBJ2-3
CASSQEGGRADTDTQYF
TGTGCCAGCAGCCAAGAAGGGGGCAGGGCAGATACAGATACGCAGTATTTT
>few|TRBD1|TRBV18|TRBJ1-5
CASSPDRVGNQPQHF
TGTGCCAGCTCACCCGACAGGGTGGGCAATCAGCCCCAGCATTTT
>NA|NA|TRBV9|TRBJ2-1
CASSDPSSYNEQFF
TGTGCCAGCAGCGACCCGAGCTCCTACAATGAGCAGTTCTTC
>NA|TRBD2|TRBV6-5|TRBJ2-7
CASSYRSGGAYEQYF
TGTGCCAGCAGTTACCGCAGCGGGGGGGCCTACGAGCAGTACTTC
>NA|TRBD1|TRBV4-2|TRBJ1-6
CASRPDRGNSPLHF
TGTGCCAGCAGACCGGACAGGGGGAATTCACCCCTCCACTTT
>NA|TRBD2|TRBV27|TRBJ2-3
CASSSSGGAPDTQYF
TGTGCCAGCAGTTCAAGCGGGGGGGCTCCAGATACGCAGTATTTT
>NA|NA|TRBV11-2|TRBJ1-1
CASSLVGRNTEAFF
TGTGCCAGCAGCTTAGTTGGGAGGAACACTGAAGCTTTCTTT
>NA|TRBD2|TRBV9|TRBJ2-1
CASSVEGLAGYEQFF
TGTGCCAGCAGCGTAGAGGGACTAGCGGGTTATGAGCAGTTCTTC
>NA|NA|TRBV25-1|TRBJ1-1
CASSRFTEAFF
TGTGCCAGCAGCAGGTTCACTGAAGCTTTCTTT
>NA|TRBD1|TRBV5-1|TRBJ2-1
CASSTWTGGNEQFF
TGCGCCAGCAGCACCTGGACAGGGGGGAATGAGCAGTTCTTC
>NA|NA|TRBV9|TRBJ2-7
CASSPGAYEQYF
TGTGCCAGCAGCCCGGGGGCCTACGAGCAGTACTTC
>NA|NA|TRBV20-1|TRBJ2-3
CSASRLASQDTQYF
TGCAGTGCTAGTCGGCTAGCCTCTCAAGATACGCAGTATTTT
>NA|TRBD2|TRBV7-7|TRBJ2-3
CASSFGTRVGDTQYF
TGTGCCAGCAGCTTTGGGACTAGGGTTGGAGATACGCAGTATTTT
>NA|NA|TRBV11-2|TRBJ1-1
CASSLDRLEAFF
TGTGCCAGCAGCTTAGATCGTCTCGAAGCTTTCTTT
>NA|NA|TRBV7-2|TRBJ2-1
CASSFLGGALDEQFF
TGTGCCAGCAGCTTTCTCGGGGGTGCGCTAGATGAGCAGTTCTTC
>NA|NA|TRBV10-2|TRBJ2-7
CASSVWGSAYEQYF
TGCGCCAGCAGTGTTTGGGGCTCGGCTTACGAGCAGTACTTC
>NA|TRBD2|TRBV30|TRBJ2-3
CAWSRLAGTTDTQYF
TGTGCCTGGAGTAGACTAGCGGGGACCACAGATACGCAGTATTTT
>NA|TRBD1|TRBV19|TRBJ1-2
CASSTDRDSSYTF
TGTGCCAGTAGTACTGACAGGGACAGTAGCTACACCTTC
>once|NA|TRBV5-1|TRBJ1-2
CASSLEGATETQGYTF
TGCGCCAGCAGCTTGGAAGGTGCCACGGAGACTCAGGGCTACACCTTC
>once|TRBD1|TRBV5-8|TRBJ1-4
CASSPGGMGEKLFF
TGTGCCAGCAGCCCAGGGGGAATGGGTGAAAAACTGTTTTTT
>NA|TRBD2|TRBV28|TRBJ2-2
CASSSPSGAGGELFF
TGTGCCAGCAGTTCGCCTAGCGGGGCCGGCGGGGAGCTGTTTTTT
>NA|NA|TRBV7-8|TRBJ2-7
CASSLVRGTGREQYF
TGTGCCAGCAGCTTAGTCCGAGGTACAGGGAGAGAGCAGTACTTC
>NA|NA|TRBV5-8|TRBJ2-5
CASSARTAGETQYF
TGTGCCAGCAGCGCCCGGACAGCCGGAGAGACCCAGTACTTC
>NA|TRBD1|TRBV19|TRBJ2-5
CASSTRTGKETQYF
TGTGCCAGTAGTACGAGGACAGGAAAGGAGACCCAGTACTTC
>NA|TRBD2|TRBV11-2|TRBJ2-3
CASSTRAGETDTQYF
TGTGCCAGCAGCACCCGAGCGGGGGAAACAGATACGCAGTATTTT
>NA|TRBD1|TRBV6-5|TRBJ1-2
CASSYIAGGAYGYTF
TGTGCCAGCAGTTACATAGCAGGGGGCGCCTATGGCTACACCTTC
>NA|NA|TRBV30|TRBJ2-1
CASGAGGFHNEQFF
TGTGCCTCGGGAGCCGGGGGTTTCCACAATGAGCAGTTCTTC
>NA|NA|TRBV6-5|TRBJ2-3
CASSSVTGKSTDTQYF
TGTGCCAGCAGTTCGGTTACGGGGAAGAGCACAGATACGCAGTATTTT
>NA|NA|TRBV19|TRBJ1-2
CASSIQQNYGYTF
TGTGCCAGTAGTATCCAACAGAACTATGGCTACACCTTC
>NA|NA|TRBV18|TRBJ1-1
CASSPPGQNTEAFF
TGTGCCAGCTCACCACCGGGACAGAACACTGAAGCTTTCTTT
>NA|TRBD1|TRBV19|TRBJ1-6
CASSIDRFVFMDRGNSPLHF
TGTGCCAGTAGTATAGATCGATTCGTGTTTATGGACAGGGGAAATTCACCCCTCCACTTT
>NA|TRBD1|TRBV28|TRBJ2-3
CASSSGTGRTDTQYF
TGTGCCAGCAGTTCCGGGACAGGGCGCACAGATACGCAGTATTTT
>NA|NA|TRBV29-1|TRBJ1-2
CSVIAVSAGNGYTF
TGCAGCGTAATAGCGGTATCGGCCGGGAATGGCTACACCTTC
>once|TRBD2|TRBV7-9|TRBJ2-3
CASSPLLAGVSTDTQYF
TGTGCCAGCAGCCCTCTCCTAGCGGGGGTTAGTACAGATACGCAGTATTTT
>NA|NA|TRBV24-1|TRBJ1-1
CATSVAGEKAFF
TGTGCCACCAGTGTGGCAGGGGAAAAAGCTTTCTTT
>NA|TRBD1|TRBV19|TRBJ2-1
CATTGQGRNEQFF
TGTGCCACCACGGGACAGGGCCGGAACGAGCAGTTCTTC